The text below deals with one TCR beta chain. The entry originates in a study of blood T cell repertoires in COVID-19. For the study at large: Whether acute or convalescent, the COVID-19 samples came from the United States, Italy and Spain. Sample material is recorded as cDNA or gDNA derived from T cells, B-cell-depleted T cells, or PBMCs.

Authors' processing steps: Nucleated cell counts were estimated from reference gene primer amplification. The repertoire was sequenced with immunoSEQ multiplex PCR; TCRdb's copy has only in-frame clones and lacks some. The DNA was the basis for D and trimming; V, J and clone size are from that table. The table lists about 280,000 clones, about nine tenths of them singletons. Sequencing was done on a sample of peripheral blood. This TCR was sampled from a woman between 50 and 59 years old who had recovered from COVID-19.

CDR3 nucleotide sequence: TGTGCCAGTAGTCCCCGACAGGGGGGCGGCTACACCTTC. Protein product: CASSPRQGGGYTF. J is TRBJ1-2 and V is TRBV19, with TRBD1 matching over 9 bases. V was pared by 5 bases and J by 8 bases, with 6 bases of the junction left unmatched. The CDR3 extends over 13 amino acids. Germline CDR1 is LNHDA and CDR2 is SQIVND (reference sequence).